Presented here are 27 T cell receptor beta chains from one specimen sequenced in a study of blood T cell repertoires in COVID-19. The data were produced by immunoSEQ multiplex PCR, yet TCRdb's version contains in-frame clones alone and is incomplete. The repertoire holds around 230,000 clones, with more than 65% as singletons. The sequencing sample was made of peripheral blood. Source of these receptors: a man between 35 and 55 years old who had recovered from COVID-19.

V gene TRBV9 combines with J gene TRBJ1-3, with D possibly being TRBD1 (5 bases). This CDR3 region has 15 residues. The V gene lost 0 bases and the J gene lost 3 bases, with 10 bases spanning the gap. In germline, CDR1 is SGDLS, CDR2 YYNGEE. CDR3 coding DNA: TGTGCCAGCAGCGTAGGGTCAGGGCATGGAAACACCATATATTTT. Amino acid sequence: CASSVGSGHGNTIYF.

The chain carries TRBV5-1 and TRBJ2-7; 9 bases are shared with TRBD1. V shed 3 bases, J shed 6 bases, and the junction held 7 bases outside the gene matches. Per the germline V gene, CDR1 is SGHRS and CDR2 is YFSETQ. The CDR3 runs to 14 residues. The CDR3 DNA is TGCGCCAGCAGCTCTCCGGGACAGGGTTCCGAGCAGTACTTC. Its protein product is CASSSPGQGSEQYF.

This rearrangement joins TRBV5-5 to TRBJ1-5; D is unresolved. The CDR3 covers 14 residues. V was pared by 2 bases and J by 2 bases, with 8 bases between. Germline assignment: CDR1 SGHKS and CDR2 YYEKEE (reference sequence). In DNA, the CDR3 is TGTGCCAGCAGCTTTCTTCTCGGCAATCAGCCCCAGCATTTT. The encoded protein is CASSFLLGNQPQHF.

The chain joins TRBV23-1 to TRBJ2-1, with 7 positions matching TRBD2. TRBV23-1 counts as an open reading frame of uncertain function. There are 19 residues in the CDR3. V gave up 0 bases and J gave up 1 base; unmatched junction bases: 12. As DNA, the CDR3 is TGCGCCAGCAGTCAATCGATGGCTCGCGGGAGCTGGTCCTACAATGAGCAGTTCTTC. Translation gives CASSQSMARGSWSYNEQFF.

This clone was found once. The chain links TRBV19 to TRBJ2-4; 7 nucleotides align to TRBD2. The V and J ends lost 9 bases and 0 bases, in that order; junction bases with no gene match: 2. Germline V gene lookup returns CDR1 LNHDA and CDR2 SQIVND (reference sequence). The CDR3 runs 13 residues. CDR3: CASGGLAKNIQYF. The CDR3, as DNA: TGTGCCAGCGGGGGGTTAGCCAAAAACATTCAGTACTTC.

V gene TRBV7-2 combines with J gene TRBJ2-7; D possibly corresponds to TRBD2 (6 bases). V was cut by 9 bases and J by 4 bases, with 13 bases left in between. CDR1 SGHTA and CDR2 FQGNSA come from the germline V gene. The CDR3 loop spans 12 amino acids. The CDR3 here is CASGTGGYEQYF. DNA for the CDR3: TGTGCCAGTGGGACTGGCGGGTACGAGCAGTACTTC.

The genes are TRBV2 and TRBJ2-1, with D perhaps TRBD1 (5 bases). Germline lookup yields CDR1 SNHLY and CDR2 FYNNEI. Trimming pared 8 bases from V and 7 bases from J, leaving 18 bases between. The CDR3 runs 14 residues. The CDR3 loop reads CASGEGAALNEQFF. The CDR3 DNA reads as TGTGCCAGCGGCGAAGGGGCCGCTTTGAATGAGCAGTTCTTC.

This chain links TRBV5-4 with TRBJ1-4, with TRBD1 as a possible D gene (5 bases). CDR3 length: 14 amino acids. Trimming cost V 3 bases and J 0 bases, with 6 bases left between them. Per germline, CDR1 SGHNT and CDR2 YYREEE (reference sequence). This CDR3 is CASSSQATNEKLFF. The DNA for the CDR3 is TGTGCCAGCAGCTCACAGGCAACTAATGAAAAACTGTTTTTT.

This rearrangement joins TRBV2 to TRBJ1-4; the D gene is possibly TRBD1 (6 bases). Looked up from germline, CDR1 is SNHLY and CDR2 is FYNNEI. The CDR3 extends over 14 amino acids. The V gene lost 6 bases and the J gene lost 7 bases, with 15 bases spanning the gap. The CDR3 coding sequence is TGTGCCAGCAGCGGACAGTTGGGGACTGAAAAACTGTTTTTT. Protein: CASSGQLGTEKLFF.

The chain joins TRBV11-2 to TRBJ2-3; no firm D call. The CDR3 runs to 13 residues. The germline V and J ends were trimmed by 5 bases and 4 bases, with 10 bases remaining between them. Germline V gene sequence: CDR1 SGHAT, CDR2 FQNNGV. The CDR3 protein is CASSRGVADTQYF. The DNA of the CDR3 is TGTGCCAGCAGCCGAGGAGTCGCAGATACGCAGTATTTT.

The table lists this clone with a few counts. CDR3 coding DNA: TGTGCCAGCAGGGACAGGGGGGCCGGGGAGCTGTTTTTT. Translation gives CASRDRGAGELFF. The chain carries TRBV12-3 or TRBV12-4 and TRBJ2-2, with 10 positions matching TRBD1. This CDR3 is 13 amino acids long. The V and J ends lost 6 bases and 6 bases, in that order; junction bases with no gene match: 1.

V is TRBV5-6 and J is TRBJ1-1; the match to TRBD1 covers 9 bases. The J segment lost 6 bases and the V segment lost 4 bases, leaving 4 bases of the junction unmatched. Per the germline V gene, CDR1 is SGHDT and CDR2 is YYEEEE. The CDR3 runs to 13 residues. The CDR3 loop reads CASSLNRGPEAFF. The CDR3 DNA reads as TGTGCCAGCAGCCTCAACAGGGGGCCTGAAGCTTTCTTT.

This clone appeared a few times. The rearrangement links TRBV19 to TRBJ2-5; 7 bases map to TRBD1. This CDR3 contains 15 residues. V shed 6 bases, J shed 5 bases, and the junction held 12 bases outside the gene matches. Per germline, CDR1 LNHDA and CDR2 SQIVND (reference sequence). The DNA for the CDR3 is TGTGCCAGTAGCCTCAACACAGGGGCGATCGAGACCCAGTACTTC. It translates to CASSLNTGAIETQYF.

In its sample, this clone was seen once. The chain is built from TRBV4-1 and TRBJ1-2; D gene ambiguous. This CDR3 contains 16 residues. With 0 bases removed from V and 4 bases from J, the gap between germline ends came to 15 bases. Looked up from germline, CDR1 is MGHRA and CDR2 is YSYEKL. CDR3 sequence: CASSQEPPPGPYGYTF. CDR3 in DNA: TGCGCCAGCAGCCAAGAGCCTCCACCTGGGCCCTATGGCTACACCTTC.

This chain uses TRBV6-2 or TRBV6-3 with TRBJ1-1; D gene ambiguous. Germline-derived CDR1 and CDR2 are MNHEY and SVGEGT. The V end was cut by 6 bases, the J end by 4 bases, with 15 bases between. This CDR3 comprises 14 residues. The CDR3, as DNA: TGTGCCAGCAGCCTCACAAGGGAGTTCACTGAAGCTTTCTTT. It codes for CASSLTREFTEAFF.

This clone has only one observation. CDR3 nucleotide sequence: TGTGCCAGCAGCTGGGGGGGAAGAACTGAAGCTTTCTTT. It specifies CASSWGGRTEAFF. V is TRBV7-9 and J is TRBJ1-1; maybe TRBD1 (5 bases). V was trimmed by 4 bases and J by 5 bases, leaving 11 bases between them. Germline V gene lookup returns CDR1 SEHNR and CDR2 FQNEAQ (reference sequence). The CDR3 has 13 residues.

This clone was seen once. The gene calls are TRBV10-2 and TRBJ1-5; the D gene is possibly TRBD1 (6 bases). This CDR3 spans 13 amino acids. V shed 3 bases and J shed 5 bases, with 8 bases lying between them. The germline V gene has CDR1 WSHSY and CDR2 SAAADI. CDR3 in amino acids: CASSDRGDQPQHF. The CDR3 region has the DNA TGCGCCAGCAGTGACAGGGGAGATCAGCCCCAGCATTTT.

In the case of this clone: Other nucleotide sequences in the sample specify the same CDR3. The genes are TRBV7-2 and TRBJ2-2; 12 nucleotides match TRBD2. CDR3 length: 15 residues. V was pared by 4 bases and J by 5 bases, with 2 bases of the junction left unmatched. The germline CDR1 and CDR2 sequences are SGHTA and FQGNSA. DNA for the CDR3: TGTGCCAGCAGCTCAGGACTAGCGGGAACCGGGGAGCTGTTTTTT. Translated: CASSSGLAGTGELFF.

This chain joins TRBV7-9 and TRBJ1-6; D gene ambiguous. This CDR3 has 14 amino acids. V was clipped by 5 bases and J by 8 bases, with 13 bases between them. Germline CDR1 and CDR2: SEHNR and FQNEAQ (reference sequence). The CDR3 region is CASSPGAVYSPLHF. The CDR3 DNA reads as TGTGCCAGCAGCCCTGGAGCTGTTTATTCACCCCTCCACTTT.

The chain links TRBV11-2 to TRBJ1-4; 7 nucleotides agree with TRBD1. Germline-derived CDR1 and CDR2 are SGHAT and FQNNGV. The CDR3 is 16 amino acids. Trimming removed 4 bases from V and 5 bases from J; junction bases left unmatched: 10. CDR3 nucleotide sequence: TGTGCCAGCAGCTCGGGGACAGCGTACCCGAATGAAAAACTGTTTTTT. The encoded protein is CASSSGTAYPNEKLFF. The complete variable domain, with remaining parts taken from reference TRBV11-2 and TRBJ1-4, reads EAGVAQSPRYKIIEKRQSVAFWCNPISGHATLYWYQQILGQGPKLLIQFQNNGVVDDSQLPKDRFSAERLKGVDSTLKIQPAKLEDSAVYLCASSSGTAYPNEKLFFGSGTQLSVL.

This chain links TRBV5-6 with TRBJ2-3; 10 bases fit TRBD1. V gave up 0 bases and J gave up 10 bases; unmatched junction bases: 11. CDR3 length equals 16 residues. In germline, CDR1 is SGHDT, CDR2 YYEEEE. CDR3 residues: CASSLAWGQGSNAQYF. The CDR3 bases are TGTGCCAGCAGCTTGGCCTGGGGACAGGGGTCAAATGCGCAGTATTTT.

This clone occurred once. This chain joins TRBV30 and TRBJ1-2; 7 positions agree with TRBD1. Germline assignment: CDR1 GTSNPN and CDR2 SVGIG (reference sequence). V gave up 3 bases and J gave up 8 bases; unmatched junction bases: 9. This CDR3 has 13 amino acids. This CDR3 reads CAWSPTGKGGYTF. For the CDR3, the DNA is TGTGCCTGGAGCCCGACAGGGAAGGGGGGCTACACCTTC.

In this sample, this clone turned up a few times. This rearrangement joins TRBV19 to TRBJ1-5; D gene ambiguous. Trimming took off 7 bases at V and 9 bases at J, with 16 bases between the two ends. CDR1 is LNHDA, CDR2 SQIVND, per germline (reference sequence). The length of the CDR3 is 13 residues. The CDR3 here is CASTLTEGAPQHF. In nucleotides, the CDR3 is TGTGCCAGTACCCTTACGGAGGGCGCGCCCCAGCATTTT.

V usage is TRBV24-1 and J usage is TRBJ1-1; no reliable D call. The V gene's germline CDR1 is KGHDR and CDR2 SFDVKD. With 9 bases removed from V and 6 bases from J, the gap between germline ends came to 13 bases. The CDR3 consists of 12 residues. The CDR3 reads CATPPQVSEAFF. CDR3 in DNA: TGTGCCACCCCTCCCCAGGTATCTGAAGCTTTCTTT.

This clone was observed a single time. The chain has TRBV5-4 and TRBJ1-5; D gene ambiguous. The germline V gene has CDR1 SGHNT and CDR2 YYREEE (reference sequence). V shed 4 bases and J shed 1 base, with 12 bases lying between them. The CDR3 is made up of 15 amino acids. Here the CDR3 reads CASSPGPASNQPQHF. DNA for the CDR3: TGTGCCAGCAGCCCGGGTCCTGCGAGCAATCAGCCCCAGCATTTT.

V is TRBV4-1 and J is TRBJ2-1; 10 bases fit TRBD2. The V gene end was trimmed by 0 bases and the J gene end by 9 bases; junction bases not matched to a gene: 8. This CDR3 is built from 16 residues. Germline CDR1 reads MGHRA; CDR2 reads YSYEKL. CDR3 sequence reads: CASSQEGLAGVVEQFF. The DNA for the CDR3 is TGCGCCAGCAGCCAAGAGGGGCTAGCGGGAGTGGTTGAGCAGTTCTTC.

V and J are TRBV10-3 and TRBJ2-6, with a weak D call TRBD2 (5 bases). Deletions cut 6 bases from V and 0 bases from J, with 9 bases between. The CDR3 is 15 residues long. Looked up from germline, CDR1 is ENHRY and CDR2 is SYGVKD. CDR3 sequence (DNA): TGTGCCATCAGGGGCGAGGGCTCTGGGGCCAACGTCCTGACTTTC. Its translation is CAIRGEGSGANVLTF.